The 24 T cell receptor beta chains given below trace back to one sample, sequenced in a study of OX40 agonist ivuxolimab in advanced cancers. The data were produced by immunoSEQ multiplex PCR, yet TCRdb's version contains in-frame clones alone and is incomplete. The data contain 70,000 to 95,000 clones, about 86% of them seen just once; the ten biggest clones take up around 7%. The sample in question was CD4+ or CD8+ T cells sorted from blood, obtained in a trial of the OX40 agonist ivuxolimab. Receptors originate from an adult with an advanced solid tumor such as melanoma, head and neck, liver or kidney cancer.

This clone has a single count. The chain employs TRBV11-2 and TRBJ2-2; 8 positions match TRBD2. From germline, CDR1 is SGHAT and CDR2 FQNNGV. The length of the CDR3 is 16 residues. J was trimmed by 5 bases and V by 5 bases; bases with no gene match: 10. The CDR3, as DNA: TGTGCCAGCAGCCTATCCGCGGGGGGTAAAACCGGGGAGCTGTTTTTT. It codes for CASSLSAGGKTGELFF.

The chain has TRBV5-4 and TRBJ1-5, with D possibly matching TRBD1 (6 bases). The ends were cut back, 2 bases at V and 3 bases at J, with 12 bases in the middle. The germline V gene encodes CDR1 SGHNT and CDR2 YYREEE (reference sequence). There are 15 residues in the CDR3. The chain's CDR3 is CASSFGGRVNQPQHF. Here the CDR3 DNA reads TGTGCCAGCAGCTTTGGGGGCAGGGTCAATCAGCCCCAGCATTTT.

CDR3: CASSSRAVNQPQHF. CDR3 coding DNA: TGTGCCAGCAGCTCCCGGGCGGTAAATCAGCCCCAGCATTTT. V and J are TRBV5-8 and TRBJ1-5, with D unresolved. CDR1 is SGHTS, CDR2 YDEGEE, per germline. Trimming removed 3 bases from V and 4 bases from J, with 11 bases in between. CDR3 length: 14 amino acids.

This clone showed up just a few times. The chain has TRBV15 and TRBJ1-5; no clear D gene. Germline V gene sequence: CDR1 LNHNV, CDR2 YYDKDF (reference sequence). The ends were cut back, 4 bases at V and 2 bases at J, with 9 bases in the middle. CDR3 length equals 14 residues. This chain's CDR3 is CATSMMDGNQPQHF. The CDR3 DNA is TGTGCCACCAGCATGATGGACGGCAATCAGCCCCAGCATTTT.

V is TRBV6-1 and J is TRBJ2-7; the match to TRBD1 covers 9 bases. This CDR3 contains 15 residues. Germline CDR1 and CDR2: MNHNS and SASEGT. Losses at the gene ends were 8 bases for V and 2 bases for J; bases not matched to a gene: 10. The CDR3 loop reads CASRPGQGITYEQYV. The CDR3 DNA follows: TGTGCCAGCCGGCCCGGACAGGGGATAACCTACGAGCAGTACGTC.

The genes are TRBV9 and TRBJ2-1, with TRBD2 matching over 7 bases. Per germline, CDR1 SGDLS and CDR2 YYNGEE. The CDR3 has 15 residues. The V gene end was trimmed by 3 bases and the J gene end by 8 bases; junction bases not matched to a gene: 11. For the CDR3, the DNA is TGTGCCAGCAGCGAGACGGGCGGGAGTATCTATGAGCAGTTCTTC. Protein sequence: CASSETGGSIYEQFF.

This chain joins TRBV9 and TRBJ2-3; D is uncertain. The V gene's germline CDR1 is SGDLS and CDR2 YYNGEE. There are 13 residues in the CDR3. The V end lost 4 bases, the J end lost 8 bases, and 14 bases lay between the germline ends. CDR3 nucleotides: TGTGCCAGCAGCCCGGCACTTGGGGTTACGCAGTATTTT. Protein sequence: CASSPALGVTQYF.

The rearrangement joins TRBV9 to TRBJ2-1, with 8 bases lining up with TRBD2. The V gene end was trimmed by 3 bases and the J gene end by 4 bases; junction bases not matched to a gene: 12. The CDR3 is 17 amino acids. Germline-derived CDR1 and CDR2 are SGDLS and YYNGEE. The CDR3 DNA reads as TGTGCCAGCAGCGCCCCTAGGAGCGGGAGCTTGTACAATGAGCAGTTCTTC. It encodes CASSAPRSGSLYNEQFF. Full variable domain (outside the CDR3, taken from reference TRBV9 and TRBJ2-1): DSGVTQTPKHLITATGQRVTLRCSPRSGDLSVYWYQQSLDQGLQFLIQYYNGEERAKGNILERFSAQQFPDLHSELNLSSLELGDSALYFCASSAPRSGSLYNEQFFGPGTRLTVL.

J is TRBJ1-2 and V is TRBV28, with a tentative D call TRBD1 (6 bases). The ends were cut back, 7 bases at V and 7 bases at J, with 28 bases in the middle. CDR3 length equals 17 residues. Germline V CDR1 and CDR2: MDHEN, SYDVKM. CDR3 DNA sequence: TGTGCCAGCACCGCGCTAGGGTCGGGCAGGGGCGGGTTTGGCTACACCTTC. Amino acid sequence: CASTALGSGRGGFGYTF.

This chain links TRBV15 with TRBJ2-5; D may be TRBD2 (6 bases). The length of the CDR3 is 15 residues. Germline CDR1 reads LNHNV; CDR2 reads YYDKDF (reference sequence). V was pared by 0 bases and J by 2 bases, with 10 bases between. CDR3 in DNA: TGTGCCACCAGCAGAGATAGGCGGGAACAAGAGACCCAGTACTTC. Translation gives CATSRDRREQETQYF.

The chain employs TRBV27 and TRBJ1-4; D not resolved. The CDR3 contains 15 residues. Germline lookup yields CDR1 MNHEY and CDR2 SMNVEV (reference sequence). The V end lost 0 bases, the J end lost 5 bases, and 10 bases lay between the germline ends. The CDR3 loop is CASSLSAGRNEKLFF. CDR3 bases: TGTGCCAGCAGTTTATCAGCGGGCCGGAATGAAAAACTGTTTTTT.

This clone came up once. The chain has TRBV7-9 and TRBJ2-2; D unclear. The CDR3 consists of 17 residues. Germline CDR1 and CDR2: SEHNR and FQNEAQ (reference sequence). V was shortened by 7 bases and J by 3 bases, with 21 bases between the two germline ends. For the CDR3, the DNA is TGTGCCAGCACTATAAACCCCTTGAGTAGGGACACCGGGGAGCTGTTTTTT. It codes for CASTINPLSRDTGELFF.

Here the CDR3 reads CASGLWAGYNEQFF. CDR3 DNA sequence: TGTGCCAGTGGCCTCTGGGCAGGATACAATGAGCAGTTCTTC. The chain has TRBV2 and TRBJ2-1; D uncertain. Germline V gives CDR1 SNHLY, CDR2 FYNNEI. The CDR3 sequence is 14 residues long. Trimming cost V 9 bases and J 4 bases, with 16 bases left between them.

This clone occurred a few times. V is TRBV7-9 and J is TRBJ2-6; D is ambiguous. Trimming cost V 5 bases and J 0 bases, with 11 bases left between them. The CDR3 is 16 residues long. The germline gives CDR1 SEHNR, CDR2 FQNEAQ (reference sequence). The CDR3 DNA sequence: TGTGCCAGCAGCCCGAGATACAGCTCTGGGGCCAACGTCCTGACTTTC. It yields the protein CASSPRYSSGANVLTF. Filled out from reference TRBV7-9 and TRBJ2-6, the complete variable domain reads DTGVSQNPRHKITKRGQNVTFRCDPISEHNRLYWYRQTLGQGPEFLTYFQNEAQLEKSRLLSDRFSAERPKGSFSTLEIQRTEQGDSAMYLCASSPRYSSGANVLTFGAGSRLTVL.

V is TRBV9 and J is TRBJ1-4; TRBD1 aligns across 8 bases. The V gene's germline CDR1 is SGDLS and CDR2 YYNGEE. The CDR3 sequence is 17 residues long. V was clipped by 0 bases and J by 4 bases; unmatched bases: 8. The chain's CDR3 is CASSVGSQGADNEKLFF. CDR3 bases: TGTGCCAGCAGCGTAGGGTCGCAGGGGGCAGATAATGAAAAACTGTTTTTT.

This sequence joins TRBV9 and TRBJ1-3; no clear D. Germline V gene sequence: CDR1 SGDLS, CDR2 YYNGEE. The length of the CDR3 is 15 residues. Trimming pared 1 base from V and 0 bases from J, leaving 8 bases between. For the CDR3, the DNA is TGTGCCAGCAGCGTAAGTGGTCGCTCTGGAAACACCATATATTTT. Protein: CASSVSGRSGNTIYF. Looking up the rest from reference TRBV9 and TRBJ1-3 gives the full variable domain: DSGVTQTPKHLITATGQRVTLRCSPRSGDLSVYWYQQSLDQGLQFLIQYYNGEERAKGNILERFSAQQFPDLHSELNLSSLELGDSALYFCASSVSGRSGNTIYFGEGSWLTVV.

This chain joins TRBV5-1 and TRBJ2-3; 11 bases agree with TRBD2. The CDR3 covers 16 residues. Trimming removed 0 bases from V and 4 bases from J; junction bases left unmatched: 4. Looked up from germline, CDR1 is SGHRS and CDR2 is YFSETQ. CDR3 sequence reads: CASSLELAGVADTQYF. The CDR3 DNA sequence: TGCGCCAGCAGCTTGGAACTAGCGGGGGTCGCAGATACGCAGTATTTT.

The chain employs TRBV29-1 and TRBJ2-5; TRBD1 or TRBD2 may be the D gene (6 bases each). Germline assignment: CDR1 SQVTM and CDR2 ANQGSEA. Trimming stripped 5 bases from V and 5 bases from J, with 9 bases between. The CDR3 length is 11 residues. CDR3 sequence: CSVTGRETQYF. The CDR3 region has the DNA TGCAGCGTTACAGGGAGGGAGACCCAGTACTTC.

The genes are TRBV19 and TRBJ1-1; 11 bases align to TRBD1. The germline V gene has CDR1 LNHDA and CDR2 SQIVND (reference sequence). Trimming removed 3 bases from V and 4 bases from J; junction bases left unmatched: 1. The length of the CDR3 is 14 residues. CDR3 sequence: CASSIGTGGTEAFF. The CDR3 DNA is TGTGCCAGTAGTATTGGGACAGGGGGCACTGAAGCTTTCTTT. The complete variable domain, with remaining parts taken from reference TRBV19 and TRBJ1-1, reads DGGITQSPKYLFRKEGQNVTLSCEQNLNHDAMYWYRQDPGQGLRLIYYSQIVNDFQKGDIAEGYSVSREKKESFPLTVTSAQKNPTAFYLCASSIGTGGTEAFFGQGTRLTVV.

The table lists this clone with a count of one. The V and J genes are TRBV18 and TRBJ1-1; D unresolved. The CDR3 sequence is 11 residues long. CDR1 and CDR2 (germline): KGHSH, LQKENI. The V end lost 3 bases, the J end lost 6 bases, and 5 bases lay between the germline ends. In nucleotides, the CDR3 is TGTGCCAGCTCACCGACGGCTGAAGCTTTCTTT. Translated: CASSPTAEAFF.

This sequence joins TRBV11-2 and TRBJ2-5, with 9 bases that match TRBD2. This CDR3 has 17 amino acids. Per the germline V gene, CDR1 is SGHAT and CDR2 is FQNNGV. Trimming at V came to 4 bases and at J to 0 bases, leaving 9 bases not matched to a gene. CDR3 protein: CASSSPLAGGYQETQYF. The CDR3, as DNA: TGTGCCAGCAGCTCACCCCTGGCGGGGGGGTACCAAGAGACCCAGTACTTC.

This chain joins TRBV11-3 and TRBJ1-4; 8 nucleotides line up with TRBD1. Trimming took 4 bases from V and 8 from J; bases not matched to a gene: 6. Germline V gene data show CDR1 as SGHNT and CDR2 as YENEEA. The CDR3 spans 14 residues. The CDR3 DNA reads TGTGCCAGCAGCTCTGGACAGGGAGGCGAAAAACTGTTTTTT. The encoded protein is CASSSGQGGEKLFF.

This chain links TRBV6-6 with TRBJ1-4; unclear D gene. The length of the CDR3 is 13 residues. With 3 bases removed from V and 8 bases from J, the gap between germline ends came to 10 bases. The germline V gene encodes CDR1 MNHNY and CDR2 SVGAGI (reference sequence). DNA for the CDR3: TGTGCCAGCAGTTATGGTAATTGGGAAAAACTGTTTTTT. This encodes CASSYGNWEKLFF.

The chain joins TRBV7-2 to TRBJ1-5, with 7 bases lining up with TRBD1. CDR3 length: 13 residues. V dropped 5 bases and J dropped 7; count of bases not matched to a gene: 5. CDR1 is SGHTA, CDR2 FQGNSA, per germline. As DNA, the CDR3 is TGTGCCAGCAGCGTCGACAGGGCCCAGCCCCAGCATTTT. Protein product: CASSVDRAQPQHF. Drawing the rest from reference TRBV7-2 and TRBJ1-5, the complete variable domain is GAGVSQSPSNKVTEKGKDVELRCDPISGHTALYWYRQSLGQGLEFLIYFQGNSAPDKSGLPSDRFSAERTGGSVSTLTIQRTQQEDSAVYLCASSVDRAQPQHFGDGTRLSIL.